Below, one T cell receptor (beta chain) is given with its context. The method was immunoSEQ multiplex PCR; TCRdb's version includes in-frame clones alone and lacks a portion of them. The sample has fewer than 350,000 clones; approximately 85% are singletons. The data originate from a study of blood T cell repertoires in COVID-19. Study summary: Both acute and convalescent COVID-19 samples were obtained from the United States, Italy and Spain.

CDR1 is MNHEY, CDR2 SVGEGT, per germline. This CDR3 contains 14 residues. The V end lost 0 bases, the J end lost 8 bases, and 11 bases lay between the germline ends. The origin of this receptor is a woman in her 30s who had recovered from COVID-19. The sequenced material came from PBMCs or T cells enriched from blood (not recorded which). The chain couples TRBV6-2 or TRBV6-3 to TRBJ2-1; D is undetermined. The chain's CDR3 is CASSYSRLVDEQFF. CDR3 DNA sequence: TGTGCCAGCAGTTACTCGAGGCTGGTCGATGAGCAGTTCTTC.